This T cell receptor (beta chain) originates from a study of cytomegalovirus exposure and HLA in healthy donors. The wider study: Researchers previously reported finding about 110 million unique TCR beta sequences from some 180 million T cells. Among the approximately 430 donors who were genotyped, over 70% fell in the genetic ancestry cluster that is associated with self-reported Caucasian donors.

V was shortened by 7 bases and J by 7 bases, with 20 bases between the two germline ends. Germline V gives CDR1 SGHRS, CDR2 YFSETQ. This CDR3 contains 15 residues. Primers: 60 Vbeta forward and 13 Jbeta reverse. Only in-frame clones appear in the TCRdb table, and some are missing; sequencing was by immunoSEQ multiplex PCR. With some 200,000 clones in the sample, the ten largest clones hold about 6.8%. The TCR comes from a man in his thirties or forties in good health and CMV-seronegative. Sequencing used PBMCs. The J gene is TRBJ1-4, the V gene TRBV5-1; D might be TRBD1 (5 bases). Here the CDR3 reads CASGRTGQGPEKLFF. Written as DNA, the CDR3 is TGCGCCAGCGGTAGAACGGGTCAGGGCCCTGAAAAACTGTTTTTT.